The 24 T cell receptor beta chains below come from one sample, sequenced in a study of CD8+ T cells in alopecia areata. Sequencing relied on a cDNA template that was reverse transcribed from extracted RNA. Sequencing used immunoSEQ multiplex PCR; TCRdb keeps in-frame clones, though not all of them. The sample is made up of over 100,000 clones, none counted only once. The sample consisted of lesional skin. These receptors all come from a C3H/HeJ mouse with alopecia areata. Mouse strain MHC haplotype: H2-k.

This clone appeared a few times. Gene and germline names: mouse. The CDR3 end lies 4 residues beyond the end of the read and is filled in from the germline J gene. The chain has TRBV13-3 and TRBJ2-3; 10 bases line up with TRBD2. This CDR3 contains 16 residues. Trimming cost V 5 bases and J 2 bases; bases outside gene matches: 8. Germline CDR1 NNHDY, CDR2 SYVADS. CDR3 protein: CASRTTGGGYAETLYF. CDR3 DNA, as far as it was read: TGTGCCAGCAGGACCACTGGGGGGGGATATGCAGAA.

As to this clone: The germline and genes are mouse ones. The read ends 4 residues before the CDR3 terminus; that terminus is restored from the germline J gene. This chain joins TRBV17 and TRBJ2-7; possible D gene TRBD1, 5 bases. The germline V gene encodes CDR1 MNHDT and CDR2 YYDKIL. The CDR3 covers 13 residues. Trimming removed 5 bases at V and 3 bases at J, with 11 bases between. The part of the CDR3 DNA that was read is TGTGCTAGCAGTTCTCGACAGATCTAT. It translates to CASSSRQIY. The CDR3 in its entirety is CASSSRQIYEQYF.

This clone was counted between two and nine times. Mouse gene names and germline throughout. The sequenced CDR3 bases are TGTGCCAGCAGTGACTGGGGTAGTGGACAAAAC. Translating it yields CASSDWGSGQN. Given in full, the CDR3 is CASSDWGSGQNTLYF. The chain is built from TRBV13-3 and TRBJ2-4; a possible D gene is TRBD2 (6 bases). The observed sequence ends 4 residues before the CDR3 terminus, with the missing tail filled in from the germline J gene. V lost 2 bases to trimming and J lost 3 bases, with 13 bases between them. Per germline, CDR1 NNHDY and CDR2 SYVADS. The CDR3 length is 15 residues. Together with reference TRBV13-3 and TRBJ2-4, the CDR3 gives the full variable domain: EAAVTQSPRSKVAVTGGKVTLSCHQTNNHDYMYWYRQDTGHGLRLIHYSYVADSTEKGDIPDGYKASRPSQENFSLILELASLSQTAVYFCASSDWGSGQNTLYFGAGTRLSVL.

This clone was detected only a few times. Mouse gene names and germline throughout. The read is 4 residues too short to cover the CDR3 end, so that end is filled in from the germline J gene. V and J are TRBV31 and TRBJ1-4, with 7 bases identical to TRBD1. The CDR3 length is 13 residues. With 4 bases clipped from V and 4 bases from J, the junction kept 3 bases outside the gene matches. CDR1 GKSSPN and CDR2 SITVG come from the germline V gene. CDR3 region: CAWTGTVNERLFF. The sequenced CDR3 bases are TGTGCCTGGACCGGGACAGTCAACGAA.

As regards this clone: The germline and genes are mouse ones. The CDR3 end lies 4 residues beyond the end of the read and is filled in from the germline J gene. The chain recombines TRBV17 with TRBJ2-5; D unresolved. The CDR3 has 13 amino acids. CDR1 is MNHDT and CDR2 is YYDKIL in the germline V gene. Incomplete CDR3 DNA: TGTGCTAGCAGTAGAGAAACAGAAGAC. Translating gives CASSRETED. The whole CDR3 sequence is CASSRETEDTQYF.

This clone turned up a few times. At residue 13, TCRdb's protein disagrees with the DNA translation; the protein shown here derives from the DNA. Gene and germline names: mouse. The sequenced fragment ends 3 residues before the CDR3 boundary, so the rest is inferred from the germline J gene. The chain recombines TRBV13-2 with TRBJ1-3; 7 positions match TRBD1. This CDR3 is 16 amino acids long. V gave up 0 bases and J gave up 0 bases; unmatched junction bases: 3. Germline loops: CDR1 NNHNN, CDR2 SYGAGS (reference sequence). The DNA read from the CDR3 is TGTGCCAGCGGTGATGCCGGGACAGTTTCTGGAAATACG. It codes for CASGDAGTVSGNT. The whole CDR3 protein reads CASGDAGTVSGNTLYF.

This clone appeared a few times. Genes and germline come from the mouse. The read ends 4 residues before the CDR3 terminus; that terminus is restored from the germline J gene. The V and J genes are TRBV1 and TRBJ2-2; tentative D call: TRBD1 (6 bases). This CDR3 spans 17 amino acids. V lost 0 bases and J 2 bases, leaving 13 bases between the germline ends. Germline CDR1 and CDR2: NSQYPW and LRSPGD (reference sequence). CDR3 DNA, as far as it was read: TGCACCTGCAGTGCAGATCTCAGGGGAGGGAACACCGGG. This gives the protein CTCSADLRGGNTG. The whole CDR3 sequence reads CTCSADLRGGNTGQLYF.

A few counts support this clone. Mouse gene names apply. Read data end 4 residues before the CDR3 end; the end is taken from the germline J gene. The chain is built from TRBV13-3 and TRBJ1-1; 8 bases are shared with TRBD1. This CDR3 has 13 residues. CDR1 and CDR2 from the germline V gene are NNHDY and SYVADS. CDR3 DNA (partial): TGTGCCAGCCTGACCGGGACAGGCCTA. Amino acids: CASLTGTGL. The full CDR3 sequence reads CASLTGTGLEVFF.

This clone was detected only a few times. The protein recorded in TCRdb does not match the translated DNA at residue 11; the protein presented here comes from translating the DNA. Mouse names are used for the genes. The CDR3 end lies 3 residues beyond the end of the read and is filled in from the germline J gene. The chain couples TRBV19 to TRBJ1-3; D gene unclear. Trimming shortened V by 5 bases and J by 0 bases, and 9 bases separated the two germline ends. The CDR3 has 14 residues. The V gene's germline CDR1 is FNHDT and CDR2 SITEND (reference sequence). Partial CDR3 DNA: TGTGCCAGCAGCCGACAAATTTCTGGAAATACG. This encodes CASSRQISGNT. Given in full, the CDR3 is CASSRQISGNTLYF.

This clone was found a few times. Any gene name here is a mouse gene name. The read ends 4 residues before the CDR3 terminus; that terminus is restored from the germline J gene. The chain is built from TRBV13-3 and TRBJ2-7; TRBD1 might be the D (5 bases). The V gene's germline CDR1 is NNHDY and CDR2 SYVADS. The CDR3 is made up of 12 amino acids. This CDR3 is CASSTRQYEQYF. CDR3 DNA (partial): TGTGCCAGCAGTACTCGACAGTAT.

Worth noting for this clone: Translating the DNA gives a protein that differs from the TCRdb entry at residue 10; the protein shown here is that DNA translation. The genes and germline here are from mouse. The observed sequence ends 3 residues before the CDR3 terminus, with the missing tail filled in from the germline J gene. This rearrangement joins TRBV13-3 to TRBJ1-3, with a possible D match to TRBD1 (5 bases). Trimming pared 3 bases from V and 4 bases from J, leaving 8 bases between. Per the germline V gene, CDR1 is NNHDY and CDR2 is SYVADS. The CDR3 spans 13 residues. CDR3 bases read: TGTGCCAGCAGTGGACAGAACGGAAATACG. Protein product: CASSGQNGNT. The entire CDR3 sequence reads CASSGQNGNTLYF.

About this clone: Any gene name here is a mouse gene name. The read falls 4 residues short of the CDR3 end, and the missing part is taken from the germline J gene. The V gene is TRBV19, the J gene TRBJ2-7; 10 bases line up with TRBD1. CDR1 is FNHDT and CDR2 is SITEND in the germline V gene (reference sequence). This CDR3 has 15 amino acids. The J segment lost 0 bases and the V segment lost 0 bases, leaving 0 bases of the junction unmatched. This CDR3 is CASSIGDRGSYEQYF. The covered CDR3 bases are TGTGCCAGCAGTATAGGGGACAGGGGCTCCTAT.

This clone was detected many times. Gene names are the mouse ones. The DNA ends 4 residues before the CDR3 does, and the rest of the CDR3 is filled in from the germline J gene. The chain combines TRBV13-3 with TRBJ2-4; 10 bases are a match to TRBD2. The CDR3 runs 13 residues. The V gene's germline CDR1 is NNHDY and CDR2 SYVADS. CDR3 in amino acids: CASRAGGANTLYF. Incomplete CDR3 DNA: TGTGCCAGCAGGGCTGGGGGGGCGAAC.

This clone was counted between two and nine times. Gene names denote mouse genes. Read data end 4 residues before the CDR3 end; the end is taken from the germline J gene. The chain recombines TRBV13-3 with TRBJ1-4; TRBD1 might be the D (6 bases). Germline V gene sequence: CDR1 NNHDY, CDR2 SYVADS. Trimming stripped 2 bases from V and 3 bases from J, with 11 bases between. The CDR3 loop spans 15 amino acids. CDR3 in amino acids: CASSETGTTNERLFF. The sequenced CDR3 bases are TGTGCCAGCAGTGAGACCGGGACAACCAACGAA.

About this clone: The protein here is the DNA translation, as the TCRdb protein differs from it at residue 12. Here the gene names and germline are mouse. The read comes to an end 3 residues before the CDR3 does, leaving the germline J gene to fill in the end. This chain joins TRBV31 and TRBJ1-3, with TRBD1 identical over 9 bases. This CDR3 is built from 15 residues. The germline V gene encodes CDR1 GKSSPN and CDR2 SITVG. Losses at the gene ends were 1 base for V and 3 bases for J; bases not matched to a gene: 4. The part of the CDR3 DNA that was read is TGTGCCTGGAGTCAACAGGGGGCGCGTGGAAATACG. It encodes CAWSQQGARGNT. The whole CDR3 region reads CAWSQQGARGNTLYF.

A note on this clone: Gene names follow the mouse nomenclature. Read data end 4 residues before the CDR3 end; the end is taken from the germline J gene. The V and J genes are TRBV1 and TRBJ2-5; perhaps TRBD1 as D (6 bases). Trimming took off 1 base at V and 0 bases at J, with 11 bases between the two ends. This CDR3 is built from 16 residues. Germline values: CDR1 NSQYPW, CDR2 LRSPGD (reference sequence). The part of the CDR3 DNA that was read is TGCACCTGCAGTGCAGGGGACAAACATAACCAAGAC. It codes for CTCSAGDKHNQD. The complete CDR3 protein is CTCSAGDKHNQDTQYF. Based on the CDR3 plus reference TRBV1 and TRBJ2-5, the full variable domain is VTLLEQNPRWRLVPRGQAVNLRCILKNSQYPWMSWYQQDLQKQLQWLFTLRSPGDKEVKSLPGADYLATRVTDTELRLQVANMSQGRTLYCTCSAGDKHNQDTQYFGPGTRLLVL.

A few counts support this clone. Here the gene names and germline are mouse. The CDR3 is cut off 4 residues early in the read; its end comes from the germline J gene. This chain connects TRBV13-3 to TRBJ2-3; 9 bases map to TRBD1. V was pared by 3 bases and J by 0 bases, with 8 bases of the junction left unmatched. CDR1 and CDR2 from the germline V gene are NNHDY and SYVADS. This CDR3 is built from 17 residues. The sequenced CDR3 bases are TGTGCCAGCAGTGTTCCGGGACAGGGCCCTAGTGCAGAA. It encodes CASSVPGQGPSAE. The full CDR3 protein reads CASSVPGQGPSAETLYF.

Worth noting for this clone: Genes here carry mouse names. The read comes to an end 4 residues before the CDR3 does, leaving the germline J gene to fill in the end. Other DNA sequences in this sample translate to the same CDR3. This chain connects TRBV31 to TRBJ2-4, with D uncertain. From germline, CDR1 is GKSSPN and CDR2 SITVG. The CDR3 runs to 14 residues. V was shortened by 1 base and J by 0 bases, with 8 bases between the two germline ends. CDR3 DNA, as far as it was read: TGTGCCTGGAGTCGAGACAATAGTCAAAAC. This sequence encodes CAWSRDNSQN. The complete CDR3 reads CAWSRDNSQNTLYF.

In the case of this clone: Mouse germline and gene names are used. The read ends 4 residues shy of where the CDR3 ends; the end is completed using the germline J gene. This chain joins TRBV19 and TRBJ2-5; 9 bases are shared with TRBD2. This CDR3 has 15 residues. CDR1 and CDR2 (germline): FNHDT, SITEND (reference sequence). CDR3 region: CASSRPGTGKDTQYF. The part of the CDR3 DNA that was read is TGTGCCAGCAGTCGTCCCGGGACTGGGAAGGAC.

On this clone: Genes and germline are mouse. The CDR3 extends 4 residues past the end of the read, so its final part is completed from the germline J gene. The chain employs TRBV19 and TRBJ2-1; 14 bases align to TRBD2. The length of the CDR3 is 15 residues. Germline CDR1 and CDR2: FNHDT and SITEND (reference sequence). The DNA read from the CDR3 is TGTGCCAGCAGTATCCTGGGACTGGGGGGGCCT. Amino acids: CASSILGLGGP. The whole CDR3 protein reads CASSILGLGGPEQFF. Using reference TRBV19 and TRBJ2-1 for the parts outside the CDR3, the full variable domain is GGIITQTPKFLIGQEGQKLTLKCQQNFNHDTMYWYRQDSGKGLRLIYYSITENDLQKGDLSEGYDASREKKSSFSLTVTSAQKNEMAVFLCASSILGLGGPEQFFGPGTRLTVL.

Of note for this clone: Gene names are the mouse ones. The CDR3 is cut off 4 residues early in the read; its end comes from the germline J gene. The chain employs TRBV19 and TRBJ2-3, with D possibly matching TRBD1 (6 bases). Between the trimmed V and J ends, which lost 4 bases and 0 bases, there was a span of 15 bases. The germline V gene has CDR1 FNHDT and CDR2 SITEND (reference sequence). The CDR3 has 16 residues. The CDR3 DNA, read in part, is TGTGCCAGCAGTCCGGGGACACAACCTAGTGCAGAA. Protein product: CASSPGTQPSAE. The CDR3, in full, reads CASSPGTQPSAETLYF. Using reference TRBV19 and TRBJ2-3 for the parts outside the CDR3, the full variable domain is GGIITQTPKFLIGQEGQKLTLKCQQNFNHDTMYWYRQDSGKGLRLIYYSITENDLQKGDLSEGYDASREKKSSFSLTVTSAQKNEMAVFLCASSPGTQPSAETLYFGSGTRLTVL.

This clone was recorded a few times. Mouse gene names and germline throughout. The read halts 4 residues ahead of the CDR3 end, with the missing end drawn from the germline J gene. The chain couples TRBV13-3 to TRBJ2-7, with unresolved D. The CDR3 covers 11 residues. The germline gives CDR1 NNHDY, CDR2 SYVADS. CDR3 residues: CASRWVYEQYF. The CDR3 DNA, read in part, is TGTGCCAGCAGGTGGGTATAT.

As to this clone: Germline and genes here are mouse. Sequencing ends 4 residues short of the CDR3 end; the germline J gene provides the rest. The chain is built from TRBV13-1 and TRBJ1-4; TRBD1 aligns across 9 bases. Unmatched junction bases numbered 4, after V lost 0 bases and J lost 4 bases. The CDR3 consists of 16 residues. The germline gives CDR1 NSHNY, CDR2 SYGAGN. The DNA read from the CDR3 is TGTGCCAGCAGTGATGCAAGGGACAGGGACAACGAA. Protein sequence: CASSDARDRDNE. In full, the CDR3 is CASSDARDRDNERLFF. Filled out from reference TRBV13-1 and TRBJ1-4, the complete variable domain reads EAAVTQSPRNKVTVTGGNVTLSCRQTNSHNYMYWYRQDTGHGLRLIHYSYGAGNLRIGDVPDGYKATRTTQEDFFLLLELASPSQTSLYFCASSDARDRDNERLFFGHGTKLSVL.

This clone was seen a few times. Germline and genes here are mouse. The read is 4 residues too short to cover the CDR3 end, so that end is filled in from the germline J gene. The rearrangement uses TRBV13-3 and TRBJ2-1; the match to TRBD2 covers 12 bases. Germline V lookup: CDR1 NNHDY, CDR2 SYVADS. CDR3 length: 14 residues. CDR3 bases read: TGTGCCAGCAGTCGGACTGGGGGGGGAGCT. This gives the protein CASSRTGGGA. The full CDR3 sequence reads CASSRTGGGAEQFF.